The 18 T cell receptor beta chains below were found in one sample sequenced in a study of human T cells and chemical hapten exposure. TCRdb itself ran the RACE reads through MiXCR, one entry per CDR3 protein. The sample contains a few hundred thousand distinct CDR3 sequences, about 8.6% of which appear only once. The time point here: pre-sensitization, week 0. The treatment was: therapeutic diphenylcyclopropenone sensitization with weekly scalp DPC. Sequencing used whole blood, obtained in connection with sensitization to the hapten diphenylcyclopropenone (DPC). These receptors were obtained from a woman between 40 and 50 years old with alopecia areata. Some clones in this sample may be carry-over from other donors' samples.

The V gene is TRBV28, the J gene TRBJ2-1, with D perhaps matching TRBD2 (6 bases). CDR1 is MDHEN, CDR2 SYDVKM, per germline. This CDR3 contains 16 residues. With 2 bases removed from V and 4 bases from J, the gap between germline ends came to 15 bases. CDR3: CASSLKRWGEYNEQFF. The CDR3 DNA is TGTGCCAGCAGTTTAAAGAGATGGGGGGAGTACAATGAGCAGTTCTTC.

This clonotype came up a few times. This sequence joins TRBV18 and TRBJ2-5; 7 bases are a match to TRBD1. The CDR3 totals 15 residues. The ends lost 4 bases at V and 0 bases at J; junction bases unmatched: 5. CDR1 KGHSH and CDR2 LQKENI come from the germline V gene. The CDR3 DNA sequence: TGTGCCAGCTCACAGGGGGCGACTAACCAAGAGACCCAGTACTTC. It codes for CASSQGATNQETQYF.

DNA of the CDR3: TGTGCCAGCAGTTACTTCGGGCCCCAGCATTTT. As protein: CASSYFGPQHF. V usage is TRBV6-2 or TRBV6-3 and J usage is TRBJ1-5; no clear D gene. The CDR3 is made up of 11 amino acids. V was shortened by 1 base and J by 9 bases, with 4 bases between the two germline ends. CDR1 is MNHEY, CDR2 SVGEGT, per germline.

This clonotype was observed a few times. The chain combines TRBV7-6 with TRBJ2-1; D is uncertain. V shed 5 bases and J shed 9 bases, with 17 bases lying between them. Germline V gives CDR1 SGHVS, CDR2 FNYEAQ. The CDR3 is 14 amino acids. CDR3 in DNA: TGTGCCAGCAGCAACCTCGGCGAGCTTAGTGAGCAGTTCTTC. This encodes CASSNLGELSEQFF.

The chain uses TRBV6-1 and TRBJ2-5; tentatively, D is TRBD1 or TRBD2 (6 bases each). CDR1 and CDR2 (germline): MNHNS, SASEGT. The CDR3 length is 16 residues. Trimming cost V 3 bases and J 5 bases, with 19 bases left between them. The CDR3 reads CASSDPPGAGEETQYF. The CDR3, as DNA: TGTGCCAGCAGTGACCCTCCGGGGGCAGGGGAGGAGACCCAGTACTTC.

The table lists this clonotype with a few counts. The chain combines TRBV5-1 with TRBJ1-1, with D possibly matching TRBD1 (5 bases). Trimming pared 0 bases from V and 6 bases from J, leaving 21 bases between. Germline-derived CDR1 and CDR2 are SGHRS and YFSETQ. There are 17 residues in the CDR3. The CDR3 region has the DNA TGCGCCAGCAGCTTGGGGAGCGTGGGGGACGGAGCCTCTGAAGCTTTCTTT. Residues: CASSLGSVGDGASEAFF.

This rearrangement joins TRBV29-1 to TRBJ1-1; a weak D match, TRBD1 (6 bases). Trimming stripped 7 bases from V and 0 bases from J, with 9 bases between. Looked up from germline, CDR1 is SQVTM and CDR2 is ANQGSEA. This CDR3 comprises 12 residues. The CDR3 spells CSAGAMNTEAFF. DNA of the CDR3: TGCAGCGCAGGGGCCATGAACACTGAAGCTTTCTTT.

This CDR3 is CAWGRTNEKLFF. In DNA form, the CDR3 reads TGTGCCTGGGGGAGAACTAATGAAAAACTGTTTTTT. The genes are TRBV30 and TRBJ1-4; D remains unclear. In germline, CDR1 is GTSNPN, CDR2 SVGIG (reference sequence). There are 12 residues in the CDR3. V was pared by 5 bases and J by 1 base, with 5 bases between.

This clonotype was counted a few times. V is TRBV29-1 and J is TRBJ2-7; TRBD2 agrees at 11 bases. The trim removed 6 bases at V and 7 bases at J, leaving 11 bases unmatched. Germline lookup yields CDR1 SQVTM and CDR2 ANQGSEA. CDR3 size: 14 residues. The DNA of the CDR3 is TGCAGCGTGTCGACCCGTTCTAGCGGGGGGGAGCAGTACTTC. Amino acid sequence: CSVSTRSSGGEQYF.

This chain joins TRBV7-8 and TRBJ2-5; D may be TRBD1 (5 bases). CDR3 size: 13 residues. Germline CDR1 is SGHVS and CDR2 is FQNEAQ. With 10 bases removed from V and 5 bases from J, the gap between germline ends came to 17 bases. CDR3 region: CATRPLGAETQYF. The CDR3 coding sequence is TGTGCCACTAGGCCCCTAGGGGCGGAGACCCAGTACTTC.

This clonotype was recorded a few times. V gene TRBV6-5 combines with J gene TRBJ2-1, with D possibly matching TRBD1 (6 bases). Trimming shortened V by 0 bases and J by 6 bases, and 18 bases separated the two germline ends. Germline lookup yields CDR1 MNHEY and CDR2 SVGAGI. The CDR3 covers 17 residues. The CDR3 sequence is CASSYSAGAGSSNEQFF. As DNA, the CDR3 is TGTGCCAGCAGTTACTCAGCAGGGGCTGGGTCGAGCAATGAGCAGTTCTTC.

This clonotype appeared a few times. The rearrangement uses TRBV10-3 and TRBJ2-7, with 9 bases identical to TRBD1. The trim removed 5 bases at V and 6 bases at J, leaving 17 bases unmatched. The CDR3 has 17 amino acids. CDR1 and CDR2 from the germline V gene are ENHRY and SYGVKD. The CDR3 loop reads CAISPLLPGQGPFEQYF. CDR3 DNA: TGTGCCATCAGTCCTTTACTCCCGGGACAGGGACCCTTCGAGCAGTACTTC.

This clonotype was seen repeatedly, ten times or more. The chain links TRBV5-1 to TRBJ2-7; D ambiguous. Germline V lookup: CDR1 SGHRS, CDR2 YFSETQ. Trimming pared 2 bases from V and 6 bases from J, leaving 12 bases between. The CDR3 is made up of 13 amino acids. The CDR3 here is CASSLGQWVEQYF. The DNA for the CDR3 is TGCGCCAGCAGCTTAGGGCAATGGGTCGAGCAGTACTTC.

This chain uses TRBV6-4 with TRBJ2-4; no definite D call. The V end lost 9 bases, the J end lost 8 bases, and 11 bases lay between the germline ends. The CDR3 covers 11 residues. Germline lookup yields CDR1 MRHNA and CDR2 SNTAGT. Written as DNA, the CDR3 is TGTGCCAGGAGTCTTGACGACATTCAGTACTTC. This gives the protein CARSLDDIQYF.

V gene TRBV10-3 combines with J gene TRBJ2-7, with 7 bases lining up with TRBD2. This CDR3 comprises 13 residues. J lost 3 bases, V lost 11 bases, and 10 bases had no gene match. Germline assignment: CDR1 ENHRY and CDR2 SYGVKD. DNA of the CDR3: TGTGCCGTCCAGAGCGGGGCTGGCTACGAGCAGTACTTC. Residues: CAVQSGAGYEQYF.

The V and J genes are TRBV28 and TRBJ2-1; 11 bases align to TRBD1. CDR3 length equals 14 residues. Trimming cost V 5 bases and J 6 bases; bases outside gene matches: 3. CDR1 is MDHEN and CDR2 is SYDVKM in the germline V gene. CDR3 DNA sequence: TGTGCCAGCAGTCGGACAGGGGGCTTCAATGAGCAGTTCTTC. Its translation: CASSRTGGFNEQFF. Drawing the rest from reference TRBV28 and TRBJ2-1, the complete variable domain is DVKVTQSSRYLVKRTGEKVFLECVQDMDHENMFWYRQDPGLGLRLIYFSYDVKMKEKGDIPEGYSVSREKKERFSLILESASTNQTSMYLCASSRTGGFNEQFFGPGTRLTVL.

This clonotype has a handful of counts. The chain uses TRBV12-3 or TRBV12-4 and TRBJ2-3; the D gene is possibly TRBD2 (6 bases). The CDR3 runs 15 residues. Trimming removed 0 bases at V and 8 bases at J, with 15 bases between. CDR3 DNA sequence: TGTGCCAGCAGTTTAGCGGGAGCCGAGGGAGGTACGCAGTATTTT. Residues: CASSLAGAEGGTQYF.

The rearrangement uses TRBV18 and TRBJ2-7; 7 bases are a match to TRBD2. The germline CDR1 and CDR2 sequences are KGHSH and LQKENI. After removal of 0 bases from V and 2 bases from J, the junction contained 1 base not matched to a gene. The CDR3 sequence is 14 residues long. The CDR3, as DNA: TGTGCCAGCTCACCACCGGGAGGGACCTACGAGCAGTACTTC. It specifies CASSPPGGTYEQYF.